This T cell receptor beta chain was sequenced for a study of memory CD4+ T cells and cytomegalovirus serostatus. In the original workflow: Out-of-frame sequences were removed, leaving 2 million or so distinct TCRbeta sequences. Method: immunoSEQ multiplex PCR; TCRdb's copy keeps in-frame clones and lacks some. Clone size and V and J calls were adopted from that table, with D and trimming inferred from the DNA. The sample comprises some 53,000 clones, around 80% of which are singletons, and about 0.8% rests with the top ten. Single viable CD3+CD4+CD8-CD45RO+ cells were sorted as the memory CD4+ T cells. V shed 8 bases and J shed 5 bases, with 9 bases lying between them. CDR3 length: 11 residues. CDR1 is MDHEN, CDR2 SYDVKM, per germline.

This clonotype was sampled from an adult in good health and CMV-seronegative. Specimen: memory CD4+ T cells from blood. The gene calls are TRBV28 and TRBJ1-2; a weak D match, TRBD1 (5 bases). The CDR3: CASGEGYGYTF. The CDR3 bases are TGTGCCAGCGGGGAGGGGTATGGCTACACCTTC.